Detailed here is one T cell receptor (beta chain). These data belong to a study of blood T cell repertoires in COVID-19. Background on the study: In each case, the material was cDNA or gDNA derived from T cells, B-cell-depleted T cells, or PBMCs.

Germline V gene lookup returns CDR1 DFQATT and CDR2 SNEGSKA (reference sequence). There are 10 residues in the CDR3. The V and J ends lost 0 bases and 6 bases respectively, with 2 bases between them. Method: immunoSEQ multiplex PCR; TCRdb's copy keeps in-frame clones and lacks some. The data hold roughly 180,000 clones, with roughly 81% observed a single time. The sample was peripheral blood. The chain uses TRBV20-1 and TRBJ1-2; the D is unclear. This receptor was identified in a middle-aged woman with COVID-19, enrolled during active disease. The CDR3 reads CSARDNGYTF. The DNA of the CDR3 is TGCAGTGCTAGAGATAATGGCTACACCTTC.